These 18 T cell receptor beta chains were sequenced from one sample in a study of blood T cells in healthy people across ages. The second PCR ran about 6 to 11 cycles with a sample-barcoded 5' primer and J-beta primers. TCRdb called the 5' RACE reads again in MiXCR, with one record for every CDR3 protein. Among over a million distinct CDR3 sequences listed, approximately 59% were seen once. Sequencing was carried out using blood. The receptors originated from a man between 18 and 29 years old in good health.

This sequence joins TRBV5-1 and TRBJ2-2; possible D gene TRBD2, 5 bases. This CDR3 has 15 amino acids. CDR1 is SGHRS and CDR2 is YFSETQ in the germline V gene. V lost 9 bases and J 1 base, leaving 16 bases between the germline ends. The chain's CDR3 is CATHPVALNTGELFF. The CDR3 region has the DNA TGCGCCACCCACCCCGTAGCGTTGAACACCGGGGAGCTGTTTTTT.

The V gene is TRBV7-2, the J gene TRBJ1-3; D is ambiguous. Germline CDR1 is SGHTA and CDR2 is FQGNSA. V was cut by 2 bases and J by 2 bases, with 13 bases left in between. The CDR3 extends over 16 amino acids. Here the CDR3 DNA reads TGTGCCAGCAGCTTAAGCCCCATCAGGACTGGAAACACCATATATTTT. Translating it yields CASSLSPIRTGNTIYF.

The chain has TRBV6-2 or TRBV6-3 and TRBJ2-7; 8 bases match TRBD1. The CDR3 spans 13 residues. Germline-derived CDR1 and CDR2 are MNHEY and SVGEGT. With 8 bases clipped from V and 2 bases from J, the junction kept 5 bases outside the gene matches. The CDR3: CASVDRGTYEQYF. The DNA for the CDR3 is TGTGCCAGCGTAGACAGGGGTACCTACGAGCAGTACTTC.

V is TRBV21-1 and J is TRBJ1-4; the D call in the table, TRBD1, was not verified against the DNA. TRBV21-1 represents a pseudogene. The CDR3 contains 14 residues. CDR3 loop: CASSTGGTGEKLFF. The CDR3 coding sequence is TGTGCCAGCAGCACCGGGGGGACGGGCGAAAAACTGTTTTTT.

The V gene is TRBV9, the J gene TRBJ1-1; D call uncertain. The V and J ends lost 7 bases and 1 base respectively, with 8 bases between them. The CDR3 sequence is 12 residues long. Germline CDR1 reads SGDLS; CDR2 reads YYNGEE. The CDR3 nucleotides read TGTGCCAGCGAAAAAGCGAACACTGAAGCTTTCTTT. Translating gives CASEKANTEAFF.

This clonotype came up once. The chain recombines TRBV29-1 with TRBJ1-1; 9 bases fit TRBD1. This CDR3 comprises 17 residues. V was pared by 1 base and J by 0 bases, with 9 bases of the junction left unmatched. Germline CDR1 SQVTM, CDR2 ANQGSEA. The CDR3 loop reads CSVEGDREIGVNTEAFF. The DNA for the CDR3 is TGCAGCGTTGAAGGGGACAGGGAAATCGGGGTGAACACTGAAGCTTTCTTT.

This clonotype was observed a single time. One end of the junction does not line up with germline, which may come from a read error. The chain links TRBV13 to TRBJ2-7; the D gene is possibly TRBD2 (6 bases). The germline V gene has CDR1 PRHDT and CDR2 FYEKMQ (reference sequence). The CDR3 runs 13 residues. This chain's CDR3 is CASSVGGRHEQYF. The CDR3 DNA reads TGTGCCAGCAGCGTAGGAGGGAGGCACGAGCAGTACTTC.

V gene TRBV27 combines with J gene TRBJ2-7; 7 bases line up with TRBD2. V lost 5 bases to trimming and J lost 7 bases; unmatched junction nucleotides: 20. Germline values: CDR1 MNHEY, CDR2 SMNVEV (reference sequence). The CDR3 covers 17 residues. The CDR3 sequence is CASSPRLAGVLVGEQYF. The CDR3, as DNA: TGTGCCAGCAGTCCCAGACTAGCCGGGGTTCTCGTGGGTGAGCAGTACTTC.

The chain joins TRBV6-2 or TRBV6-3 to TRBJ2-1; 7 bases are a match to TRBD2. Germline values: CDR1 MNHEY, CDR2 SVGEGT. This CDR3 contains 17 residues. Losses at the gene ends were 2 bases for V and 4 bases for J; bases not matched to a gene: 11. The CDR3 is CASSYDGGGSGYNEQFF. In DNA, the CDR3 is TGTGCCAGCAGTTACGACGGAGGCGGGAGCGGTTACAATGAGCAGTTCTTC.

In DNA, the CDR3 is TGCGCCAGCAGCCAAGGTAGAAGTGTAGGTCCCTACGAGCAGTACTTC. Its translation: CASSQGRSVGPYEQYF. J is TRBJ2-7 and V is TRBV4-1; D remains unclear. In germline, CDR1 is MGHRA, CDR2 YSYEKL. V was pared by 1 base and J by 2 bases, with 15 bases between. The CDR3 runs to 16 residues.

This clonotype was picked up a small number of times. V gene TRBV27 combines with J gene TRBJ2-7, with a weak D call TRBD1 (5 bases). The germline V gene has CDR1 MNHEY and CDR2 SMNVEV (reference sequence). The CDR3 is 12 residues long. Trimming shortened V by 8 bases and J by 3 bases, and 11 bases separated the two germline ends. The CDR3 loop reads CASAPDSYEQYF. The DNA of the CDR3 is TGTGCCAGCGCCCCAGACAGCTACGAGCAGTACTTC.

The V and J genes are TRBV28 and TRBJ2-7, with 12 bases aligning to TRBD2. The V gene's germline CDR1 is MDHEN and CDR2 SYDVKM. This CDR3 has 17 amino acids. The junction had 11 bases not matched to a gene; V was cut back by 7 bases and J by 1 base. The CDR3 spells CASTWGLAGGPSYEQYF. For the CDR3, the DNA is TGTGCCAGCACCTGGGGTCTAGCGGGGGGGCCTTCCTACGAGCAGTACTTC.

This clonotype was seen only a few times. The V call is TRBV20-1, the J call TRBJ2-5; D gene unclear. From germline, CDR1 is DFQATT and CDR2 SNEGSKA (reference sequence). Trimming left V 6 bases short and J 4 bases short, with 12 bases between. CDR3 length: 12 amino acids. In DNA form, the CDR3 reads TGCAGTGCCTTTGGACGAGCAGAGACCCAGTACTTC. Translation: CSAFGRAETQYF.

Notes on this clonotype: Possible read error: a much larger clone is one base away. This sequence joins TRBV7-9 and TRBJ1-5; a possible D gene is TRBD1 (5 bases). Germline assignment: CDR1 SEHNR and CDR2 FQNEAQ (reference sequence). CDR3 size: 12 residues. The CDR3 spells CVSSDGGQPQHF. The CDR3 nucleotides are TGTGTCAGCAGCGATGGGGGTCAGCCCCAGCATTTT.

V usage is TRBV20-1 and J usage is TRBJ1-2; possibly TRBD1 for D (5 bases). Per the germline V gene, CDR1 is DFQATT and CDR2 is SNEGSKA (reference sequence). The CDR3 loop spans 14 amino acids. Trimming took off 4 bases at V and 5 bases at J, with 17 bases between the two ends. CDR3 in amino acids: CSANRDAARYGYTF. The CDR3 region has the DNA TGCAGTGCTAACCGGGACGCTGCCCGTTATGGCTACACCTTC.

V usage is TRBV12-3 or TRBV12-4 and J usage is TRBJ2-2; D perhaps matches TRBD1 (5 bases). The CDR3 extends over 13 amino acids. Trimming left V 7 bases short and J 1 base short, with 7 bases between. The CDR3 here is CASIRGNTGELFF. In nucleotides, the CDR3 is TGTGCCAGCATTAGGGGGAACACCGGGGAGCTGTTTTTT.

V usage is TRBV27 and J usage is TRBJ1-6, with a possible D match to TRBD1 (6 bases). V was clipped by 4 bases and J by 7 bases, with 8 bases between them. CDR3 length equals 13 residues. Germline V CDR1 and CDR2: MNHEY, SMNVEV (reference sequence). The DNA of the CDR3 is TGTGCCAGCAGTTCTACAGGGAATTCACCCCTCCACTTT. It translates to CASSSTGNSPLHF.

The rearrangement uses TRBV12-3 or TRBV12-4 and TRBJ2-7; weak D call: TRBD2 (6 bases). The CDR3 runs 14 residues. Deletions cut 3 bases from V and 5 bases from J, with 14 bases between. Here the CDR3 DNA reads TGTGCCAGCAGTTTGACAAGCGGGCCCCACGAGCAGTACTTC. It yields the protein CASSLTSGPHEQYF.